A single sample gave rise to the 8 T cell receptor beta chains below, sequenced in a study of human T cells and chemical hapten exposure. From the RACE reads, TCRdb called clonotypes with MiXCR, one entry per CDR3 protein. The sample has 250,000 or so distinct CDR3 sequences; approximately 8.6% are singletons. Specified time point: pre-sensitization, week 0. The treatment is: therapeutic diphenylcyclopropenone sensitization with weekly scalp DPC. The material sequenced was whole blood, taken in connection with sensitization to the hapten diphenylcyclopropenone (DPC). The receptors were sampled from a woman between 35 and 50 years old with alopecia areata. Some clones in this sample may be carry-over from other donors' samples.

The chain has TRBV10-3 and TRBJ2-1; D is ambiguous. The CDR3 has 15 residues. Germline values: CDR1 ENHRY, CDR2 SYGVKD. The V and J ends lost 5 bases and 13 bases respectively, with 24 bases between them. CDR3 loop: CAISKDEISISRQFF. As DNA, the CDR3 is TGTGCCATCAGTAAAGACGAGATCTCAATTAGCCGTCAGTTCTTC.

The rearrangement joins TRBV10-2 to TRBJ2-2; D not certain. The germline V and J ends were trimmed by 3 bases and 2 bases, with 10 bases remaining between them. Germline V CDR1 and CDR2: WSHSY, SAAADI. The CDR3 is 15 residues long. This CDR3 is CASSEFSSNTGELFF. The CDR3 DNA reads as TGCGCCAGCAGTGAATTTAGCAGCAACACCGGGGAGCTGTTTTTT.

The genes are TRBV20-1 and TRBJ2-1; D may be TRBD2 (6 bases). The V gene's germline CDR1 is DFQATT and CDR2 SNEGSKA (reference sequence). Trimming cost V 0 bases and J 3 bases, with 18 bases left between them. The CDR3 is 17 residues long. The CDR3, as DNA: TGCAGTGCTAGAGACCTAGTAAGCGGGCATCTCTACAATGAGCAGTTCTTC. It yields the protein CSARDLVSGHLYNEQFF.

The V call is TRBV12-3 or TRBV12-4, the J call TRBJ2-1; tentative D call: TRBD1 (6 bases). Trimming cost V 7 bases and J 4 bases, with 20 bases left between them. The CDR3 has 16 residues. The CDR3 loop reads CASTVPGHEYYNEQFF. CDR3 nucleotides: TGTGCCAGCACTGTACCGGGACACGAATATTACAATGAGCAGTTCTTC.

This clonotype was counted at least ten times. This chain joins TRBV10-3 and TRBJ1-1; a weak D match, TRBD1 (6 bases). The germline V gene encodes CDR1 ENHRY and CDR2 SYGVKD. V was pared by 4 bases and J by 5 bases, with 17 bases between. This CDR3 has 15 amino acids. The CDR3 DNA reads as TGTGCCATCAGTGGGGCTAAGGGGGGCTGGACTGAAGCTTTCTTT. It yields the protein CAISGAKGGWTEAFF.

This clonotype was seen repeatedly, ten times or more. The genes are TRBV6-4 and TRBJ2-3; unclear D gene. Trimming shortened V by 8 bases and J by 0 bases, and 9 bases separated the two germline ends. This CDR3 has 13 residues. Per germline, CDR1 MRHNA and CDR2 SNTAGT. The CDR3 protein is CASGPDSTDTQYF. The CDR3 DNA follows: TGTGCCAGCGGTCCGGATAGCACAGATACGCAGTATTTT.

This clonotype was seen once. The CDR3 loop reads CASSLGYGHTYNEQFF. As DNA, the CDR3 is TGTGCCAGCAGCTTAGGGTACGGGCACACCTACAATGAGCAGTTCTTC. The rearrangement links TRBV7-9 to TRBJ2-1; the D is unclear. The CDR3 has 16 amino acids. With 1 base removed from V and 2 bases from J, the gap between germline ends came to 12 bases. Germline values: CDR1 SEHNR, CDR2 FQNEAQ (reference sequence).

A few counts support this clonotype. The rearrangement uses TRBV2 and TRBJ2-2; the match to TRBD1 covers 7 bases. The CDR3 has 14 amino acids. The germline gives CDR1 SNHLY, CDR2 FYNNEI. The V segment lost 4 bases and the J segment 4 bases; nucleotides outside the gene matches: 3. The CDR3, as DNA: TGTGCCAGCAGTGCACAGGGGCCCACCGGGGAGCTGTTTTTT. Translated: CASSAQGPTGELFF.